The 5 T cell receptor beta chains reported below all come from one sample, sequenced in a study of OX40 agonist ivuxolimab in advanced cancers. TCRdb's table, derived via immunoSEQ multiplex PCR, lists solely in-frame clones and lacks some. Of tens of thousands of clones listed, about 89% are singletons. Source: CD4+ or CD8+ T cells sorted from blood, taken in a trial of the OX40 agonist ivuxolimab. These receptors were obtained from an adult with an advanced solid tumor such as melanoma, head and neck, liver or kidney cancer.

The rearrangement joins TRBV30 to TRBJ1-5; maybe TRBD1 (5 bases). CDR3 length: 18 amino acids. Germline V gene lookup returns CDR1 GTSNPN and CDR2 SVGIG (reference sequence). V shed 4 bases and J shed 0 bases, with 22 bases lying between them. Here the CDR3 reads CAWTPPLFRGHSNQPQHF. CDR3 nucleotides: TGTGCCTGGACCCCTCCCCTATTTCGGGGCCATAGCAATCAGCCCCAGCATTTT.

The rearrangement joins TRBV6-5 to TRBJ2-5; D gene ambiguous. There are 13 residues in the CDR3. Germline loops: CDR1 MNHEY, CDR2 SVGAGI. Trimming took 2 bases from V and 2 from J, leaving 6 bases between them. The CDR3 loop reads CASSYEIQETQYF. DNA for the CDR3: TGTGCCAGCAGTTACGAGATTCAAGAGACCCAGTACTTC.

This chain joins TRBV27 and TRBJ1-4; TRBD1 matches 7 bases. The CDR3 has 14 residues. The germline V gene encodes CDR1 MNHEY and CDR2 SMNVEV (reference sequence). The V segment lost 5 bases and the J segment 8 bases; nucleotides outside the gene matches: 8. This CDR3 reads CASSGTGAGEKLFF. The CDR3 DNA is TGTGCCAGCAGTGGAACAGGGGCTGGAGAAAAACTGTTTTTT.

J is TRBJ2-1 and V is TRBV9; 8 bases are a match to TRBD2. The CDR3 consists of 15 residues. Germline V gene lookup returns CDR1 SGDLS and CDR2 YYNGEE. V shed 2 bases and J 6 bases; nucleotides not matched to a gene: 7. CDR3 nucleotide sequence: TGTGCCAGCAGCGTTAGCGGGACTAGGTCCAATGAGCAGTTCTTC. Amino acid sequence: CASSVSGTRSNEQFF.

The chain has TRBV13 and TRBJ1-2, with D tentatively TRBD1 (5 bases). V was pared by 10 bases and J by 8 bases, with 23 bases between. The CDR3 has 14 amino acids. Germline lookup yields CDR1 PRHDT and CDR2 FYEKMQ (reference sequence). CDR3 DNA: TGTGCCACCTCCATGGGGCGAGATATGTGGGGCTACACCTTC. This codes for CATSMGRDMWGYTF.